Listed below are T cell receptor beta chains from one sample, sequenced in a study of T cell repertoires in cytomegalovirus infection. TCRdb used MiXCR to reprocess the reads, holding one entry per CDR3 protein. The sample yields about 280,000 distinct CDR3 sequences, 22% seen once. Their antigen targets remain unknown. The sample here was cultured PBMCs, taken from culture after CMV antigen stimulation. These receptor sequences come from a human donor in good health (CMV status not recorded). Some clones in this sample may be carry-over from other donors' samples. Both conserved end residues are part of each CDR3. A D gene is named only where the DNA matches it firmly. Clone sizes are given selectively: once, few, many, or a class where the clone is expanded.

15,many,TRBJ2-1,TRBD1,TRBV12-5,CASGPGQGNYNEQFF,TGTGCTAGTGGTCCCGGACAGGGGAACTACAATGAGCAGTTCTTC
13,.,TRBJ1-1,.,TRBV7-6,CASVLLQNTEAFF,TGTGCCAGCGTCCTTTTGCAGAACACTGAAGCTTTCTTT
13,.,TRBJ2-1,.,TRBV30,CAWSVREGGRQFF,TGTGCCTGGAGTGTTCGGGAAGGGGGGCGGCAGTTCTTC
13,many,TRBJ2-2,.,TRBV7-8,CASSLRAGGELFF,TGTGCCAGCAGCTTGCGGGCCGGCGGGGAGCTGTTTTTT
16,few,TRBJ2-7,.,TRBV28,CASLSTGWVRPYEQYF,TGTGCCAGCCTCTCGACGGGGTGGGTTCGGCCCTACGAGCAGTACTTC
14,.,TRBJ1-4,TRBD1,TRBV6-1,CASSRTGNNEKLFF,TGTGCCAGCAGCCGGACAGGCAATAATGAAAAACTGTTTTTT
13,.,TRBJ2-4,.,TRBV30,CAWDPVGKNIQYF,TGTGCCTGGGACCCCGTTGGCAAAAACATTCAGTACTTC
16,many,TRBJ2-1,TRBD2,TRBV7-9,CASSPRLAGGVNEQFF,TGTGCCAGCAGCCCCCGACTAGCGGGAGGGGTCAATGAGCAGTTCTTC
16,once,TRBJ2-3,TRBD1,TRBV29-1,CSVEAPGTGGLDTQYF,TGCAGCGTTGAGGCCCCAGGGACAGGGGGTCTGGATACGCAGTATTTT
12,.,TRBJ1-2,TRBD1,TRBV29-1,CSVERDRGKNTF,TGCAGCGTTGAAAGAGACAGGGGGAAGAACACCTTC
15,many,TRBJ1-5,.,TRBV7-2,CASSFLGWGEQPQHF,TGTGCCAGCAGCTTTCTAGGATGGGGTGAACAGCCCCAGCATTTT
16,.,TRBJ2-3,TRBD1,TRBV9,CASSGNPHTGGDTQYF,TGTGCCAGCAGCGGAAACCCGCATACAGGGGGGGATACGCAGTATTTT
14,few,TRBJ2-1,.,TRBV5-6,CASSSLGSYNEQFF,TGTGCCAGCAGCTCTTTGGGCTCCTACAATGAGCAGTTCTTC
11,.,TRBJ2-7,.,TRBV6-1,CASRYMGEQYF,TGTGCCAGCAGGTATATGGGCGAGCAGTACTTC
16,many,TRBJ1-1,.,TRBV7-2,CASSPGRGDINTEAFF,TGTGCCAGCAGCCCGGGGCGGGGGGACATCAACACTGAAGCTTTCTTT
16,.,TRBJ1-1,TRBD1,TRBV27,CASGRARGVSYTEAFF,TGTGCCAGCGGTCGGGCCAGGGGGGTATCATACACTGAAGCTTTCTTT
14,.,TRBJ2-1,TRBD2,TRBV5-1,CASGPGLASDEQFF,TGCGCCAGCGGGCCGGGACTAGCCTCGGATGAGCAGTTCTTC
14,.,TRBJ2-2,.,TRBV12-5,CASRQTDRAGELFF,TGTGCTAGTAGACAGACTGATCGGGCCGGGGAGCTGTTTTTT
16,.,TRBJ2-4,TRBD2,TRBV7-2,CASSLAGRGNGNIQYF,TGTGCCAGCAGCTTAGCCGGGAGGGGAAATGGAAACATTCAGTACTTC
15,.,TRBJ2-2,.,TRBV14,CASSSDIRSNGELFF,TGTGCCAGCAGTTCGGACATACGAAGCAACGGGGAGCTGTTTTTT
14,many,TRBJ2-3,TRBD1,TRBV5-4,CASLQGARPDTQYF,TGTGCCAGCCTTCAGGGGGCGCGACCAGATACGCAGTATTTT
18,few,TRBJ2-7,.,TRBV6-2/TRBV6-3,CASSYSPSSSGISYEQYF,TGTGCCAGCAGTTACTCGCCAAGTAGTAGCGGAATCTCCTACGAGCAGTACTTC
15,.,TRBJ2-1,.,TRBV28,CASSLDGRDYNEQFF,TGTGCCAGCAGCCTCGATGGGAGAGATTACAATGAGCAGTTCTTC
16,many,TRBJ1-6,.,TRBV6-1,CASSEGEGSYNSPLHF,TGTGCCAGCAGTGAAGGGGAGGGGTCCTATAATTCACCCCTCCACTTT
14,few,TRBJ1-4,.,TRBV7-2,CASRPEGGNEKLFF,TGTGCCAGCAGACCCGAGGGGGGGAATGAAAAACTGTTTTTT
14,few,TRBJ2-1,.,TRBV11-2,CASSWNPGVGEQFF,TGTGCCAGCAGCTGGAACCCCGGGGTCGGTGAGCAGTTCTTC
13,few,TRBJ1-6,.,TRBV28,CASRDVYNSPLHF,TGTGCCAGCAGAGACGTCTATAATTCACCCCTCCACTTT
13,few,TRBJ2-3,.,TRBV5-4,CASSLPAGDTQYF,TGTGCCAGCAGCTTGCCCGCGGGCGATACGCAGTATTTT
16,few,TRBJ2-1,TRBD2,TRBV9,CASSTLLAGGNNEQFF,TGTGCCAGCAGCACCCTACTGGCGGGAGGCAACAATGAGCAGTTCTTC
16,many,TRBJ1-5,.,TRBV7-9,CASSLAGPQANQPQHF,TGTGCCAGCAGCTTAGCCGGGCCCCAGGCCAATCAGCCCCAGCATTTT
15,few,TRBJ2-3,.,TRBV6-4,CASSARGEGMDTQYF,TGTGCCAGCAGTGCAAGGGGGGAAGGGATGGATACGCAGTATTTT
17,few,TRBJ1-1,.,TRBV2,CASSPLILRDGVTEAFF,TGTGCCAGCAGTCCGTTAATACTCAGGGACGGGGTCACTGAAGCTTTCTTT
16,.,TRBJ2-7,.,TRBV19,CASSMEWRQSSYEQYF,TGTGCCAGTAGTATGGAGTGGCGACAGAGCTCCTACGAGCAGTACTTC
16,few,TRBJ2-5,.,TRBV25-1,CASSELGQGGQETQYF,TGTGCCAGCAGTGAATTGGGGCAGGGGGGACAAGAGACCCAGTACTTC
16,.,TRBJ2-2,.,TRBV6-2/TRBV6-3,CASSSRTSRYTGELFF,TGTGCCAGCAGTTCTCGAACTAGCAGATACACCGGGGAGCTGTTTTTT
15,many,TRBJ2-1,.,TRBV7-2,CASTSRWGSYNEQFF,TGTGCCAGCACCTCCCGCTGGGGCTCCTACAATGAGCAGTTCTTC
15,many,TRBJ2-1,TRBD2,TRBV12-3/TRBV12-4,CASERAGGSYNEQFF,TGTGCCAGCGAAAGAGCGGGGGGATCCTACAATGAGCAGTTCTTC